The 23 T cell receptor beta chains listed next were all sequenced from one sample in a study of immune heterogeneity within non-small cell lung tumors. Each sample used approximately 590 ng of genomic DNA from bulk tumor tissue. Several biopsies were spaced far apart within each primary tumor and obtained as surgery took place. The study enrolled patients with untreated, newly diagnosed non-small cell lung cancer who underwent curative surgery. Multiplex PCR employing 32 V and 13 J primers generated amplicons of the TCR beta CDR3. One entry per CDR3 protein results from TCRdb running MiXCR on the multiplex PCR reads. Among 30,000 to 40,000 distinct CDR3 sequences listed, about 30% were seen once. The sample comprised lung tumor tissue. All receptors derive from a man aged 40-49 years with non-small cell lung cancer.

This clonotype showed up many times. The chain uses TRBV9 and TRBJ1-3, with D perhaps TRBD1 (6 bases). This CDR3 comprises 15 residues. Trimming shortened V by 2 bases and J by 6 bases, and 15 bases separated the two germline ends. The germline V gene encodes CDR1 SGDLS and CDR2 YYNGEE. CDR3 sequence (DNA): TGTGCCAGCAGCGTCACCGGGAGGGGGGAAAACACCATATATTTT. Translating gives CASSVTGRGENTIYF.

This clonotype was detected ten times or more. The chain is built from TRBV7-6 and TRBJ2-7; TRBD2 agrees at 10 bases. The length of the CDR3 is 15 residues. V shed 5 bases and J 4 bases; nucleotides not matched to a gene: 8. Germline CDR1 and CDR2: SGHVS and FNYEAQ. CDR3 sequence reads: CASSDVPSGSYEQYF. Written as DNA, the CDR3 is TGTGCCAGCAGCGATGTTCCTAGCGGGAGTTACGAGCAGTACTTC.

About this clonotype itself: The conserved phenylalanine or tryptophan normally closing the CDR3 is absent here, so this likely arose from a read error. This chain joins TRBV30 and TRBJ1-2, with TRBD1 as a possible D gene (5 bases). The CDR3 extends over 15 amino acids. Deletions cut 4 bases from V and 4 bases from J, with 19 bases between. Per the germline V gene, CDR1 is GTSNPN and CDR2 is SVGIG (reference sequence). The CDR3 region has the DNA TGTGCCTGGACTATGGGGGGAGATGGTGGCTATGGCTACACCTCT. Residues: CAWTMGGDGGYGYTS.

This sequence joins TRBV20-1 and TRBJ1-4, with unresolved D. Germline V CDR1 and CDR2: DFQATT, SNEGSKA (reference sequence). This CDR3 has 15 residues. Trimming shortened V by 2 bases and J by 6 bases, and 16 bases separated the two germline ends. In DNA form, the CDR3 reads TGCAGTGCTAGACGAGATGGGGTCGGAGATGAAAAACTGTTTTTT. As protein: CSARRDGVGDEKLFF.

This clonotype showed up many times. The gene calls are TRBV5-1 and TRBJ2-1, with a tentative D call TRBD1 (6 bases). Germline V lookup: CDR1 SGHRS, CDR2 YFSETQ. The CDR3 totals 15 residues. Trimming stripped 4 bases from V and 4 bases from J, with 15 bases between. This CDR3 reads CASSPLRGSYNEQFF. The CDR3, as DNA: TGCGCCAGCAGCCCACTTAGGGGGAGTTACAATGAGCAGTTCTTC.

In this sample, this clonotype turned up a few times. This CDR3 reads CSVETHPLNTEAFF. The DNA for the CDR3 is TGCAGCGTTGAGACCCACCCATTGAACACTGAAGCTTTCTTT. The rearrangement links TRBV29-1 to TRBJ1-1; no firm D call. The germline V gene has CDR1 SQVTM and CDR2 ANQGSEA. The CDR3 spans 14 residues. The ends were cut back, 3 bases at V and 0 bases at J, with 11 bases in the middle.

The table lists this clonotype with a few counts. This chain links TRBV20-1 with TRBJ2-7; D is possibly TRBD1 (5 bases). The CDR3 covers 13 residues. Germline V gives CDR1 DFQATT, CDR2 SNEGSKA (reference sequence). Trimming removed 1 base from V and 2 bases from J, with 9 bases in between. CDR3 DNA: TGCAGTGCTAGAGTTGACAGTCCCTACGAGCAGTACTTC. The encoded protein is CSARVDSPYEQYF.

Only a few counts were recorded for this clonotype. The chain couples TRBV4-3 to TRBJ2-1; D is uncertain. The CDR3 length is 13 residues. Trimming cost V 0 bases and J 5 bases, with 5 bases left between them. The germline V gene encodes CDR1 LGHNA and CDR2 YSLEER. CDR3 in DNA: TGCGCCAGCAGCCAAGAGAACAACAATGAGCAGTTCTTC. Translated: CASSQENNNEQFF.

This clonotype has ten or more counts. The genes are TRBV6-1 and TRBJ1-6; 10 positions agree with TRBD1. CDR1 and CDR2 (germline): MNHNS, SASEGT. J was trimmed by 9 bases and V by 8 bases; bases with no gene match: 7. The CDR3 loop spans 14 amino acids. CDR3 loop: CASRQGAGSSPLHF. CDR3 DNA sequence: TGTGCCAGCCGACAGGGGGCTGGTAGTTCACCCCTCCACTTT.

This clonotype was picked up many times. The V and J genes are TRBV7-2 and TRBJ2-7, with D perhaps matching TRBD2 (5 bases). CDR3 length: 13 amino acids. V dropped 2 bases and J dropped 2 bases, with 7 bases sitting between them. Germline loops: CDR1 SGHTA, CDR2 FQGNSA. This chain's CDR3 is CASSLTGAYEQYF. CDR3 bases: TGTGCCAGCAGCTTAACCGGGGCCTACGAGCAGTACTTC.

The rearrangement uses TRBV6-1 and TRBJ1-4, with D maybe TRBD1 (5 bases). Germline V gene lookup returns CDR1 MNHNS and CDR2 SASEGT. CDR3 length: 16 residues. V was clipped by 3 bases and J by 0 bases, with 11 bases between them. The CDR3 sequence is CASSDWGSPTNEKLFF. The CDR3 region has the DNA TGTGCCAGCAGTGATTGGGGGTCCCCAACTAATGAAAAACTGTTTTTT.

This clonotype has a count of ten or more. This rearrangement joins TRBV6-1 to TRBJ1-5; 8 nucleotides line up with TRBD1. This CDR3 is 16 amino acids long. Per the germline V gene, CDR1 is MNHNS and CDR2 is SASEGT. V lost 2 bases and J lost 4; bases outside the gene matches: 7. CDR3 sequence (DNA): TGTGCCAGCAGTGAATGGGGACAGGCTTTTAATCAGCCCCAGCATTTT. Protein sequence: CASSEWGQAFNQPQHF.

This clonotype was observed at least ten times. V usage is TRBV7-3 and J usage is TRBJ2-1; 11 bases agree with TRBD1. The V and J ends lost 5 bases and 6 bases, in that order; junction bases with no gene match: 6. This CDR3 spans 15 amino acids. The germline gives CDR1 SGHTA, CDR2 FQGTGA. The CDR3 region is CASSPGTGGSNEQFF. The CDR3 DNA reads as TGTGCCAGCAGCCCCGGGACAGGGGGGTCCAATGAGCAGTTCTTC.

This clonotype is a singleton in its sample. A read error may produce the germline difference seen at one junction end. V gene TRBV7-9 combines with J gene TRBJ1-1; D remains ambiguous. Germline CDR1 is SEHNR and CDR2 is FQNEAQ (reference sequence). The CDR3 consists of 13 residues. The CDR3 spells CASSVNQGTEALF. CDR3 bases: TGTGCCAGCAGCGTAAACCAAGGAACTGAAGCTCTCTTT.

This clonotype is judged medium-sized. The chain is built from TRBV18 and TRBJ2-7; D gene ambiguous. Germline-derived CDR1 and CDR2 are KGHSH and LQKENI. Trimming shortened V by 0 bases and J by 2 bases, and 8 bases separated the two germline ends. CDR3 length: 14 amino acids. The DNA of the CDR3 is TGTGCCAGCTCACCACCGGGCATAACCTACGAGCAGTACTTC. It translates to CASSPPGITYEQYF.

In the case of this clonotype: Since a much larger clone is just one base distant, this may be a read error. This chain joins TRBV10-1 and TRBJ2-7, with D perhaps TRBD2 (6 bases). CDR3 length: 12 residues. CDR1 and CDR2 (germline): WNHNN, SYGVQD (reference sequence). Trimming shortened V by 11 bases and J by 5 bases, and 16 bases separated the two germline ends. The CDR3 region is CAGGNGSNEQYF. DNA for the CDR3: TGCGCCGGGGGGAATGGTAGCAACGAGCAGTACTTC.

This clonotype was seen many times. V and J are TRBV19 and TRBJ2-6; D gene uncertain. V gave up 5 bases and J gave up 0 bases, with 5 bases separating them. The germline V gene has CDR1 LNHDA and CDR2 SQIVND (reference sequence). The CDR3 is 14 amino acids. CDR3 DNA sequence: TGTGCCAGTAGTGGATTCTCTGGGGCCAACGTCCTGACTTTC. Translating gives CASSGFSGANVLTF.

This clonotype was seen repeatedly, ten times or more. The chain is built from TRBV7-8 and TRBJ1-5, with no clear D. The CDR3 spans 12 residues. V lost 5 bases to trimming and J lost 7 bases, with 9 bases between them. CDR1 is SGHVS and CDR2 is FQNEAQ in the germline V gene. CDR3 in DNA: TGTGCCAGCAGCGATCAAGACCAGCCCCAGCATTTT. Protein: CASSDQDQPQHF.

The chain uses TRBV2 and TRBJ1-2, with a possible D match to TRBD1 (5 bases). V was clipped by 3 bases and J by 4 bases, with 9 bases between them. The CDR3 is made up of 13 amino acids. Germline V CDR1 and CDR2: SNHLY, FYNNEI. CDR3 sequence reads: CASSDQGGYGYTF. CDR3 bases: TGTGCCAGCAGTGACCAGGGTGGCTATGGCTACACCTTC.

This clonotype was counted at least ten times. The gene calls are TRBV7-8 and TRBJ1-3; D perhaps matches TRBD1 (5 bases). With 4 bases removed from V and 2 bases from J, the gap between germline ends came to 15 bases. CDR3 length: 16 amino acids. The germline V gene has CDR1 SGHVS and CDR2 FQNEAQ. The CDR3 DNA is TGTGCCAGCAGCTATTCGCTCCGGGGCGCTGGAAACACCATATATTTT. It yields the protein CASSYSLRGAGNTIYF.

The chain carries TRBV12-3 or TRBV12-4 and TRBJ2-5; D call uncertain. Trimming shortened V by 8 bases and J by 2 bases, and 15 bases separated the two germline ends. The CDR3 has 14 amino acids. The CDR3, as DNA: TGTGCCAGCCGGTGGTGGAGTGATCAAGAGACCCAGTACTTC. Its translation is CASRWWSDQETQYF.

This clonotype was seen many times. The chain has TRBV27 and TRBJ1-2, with TRBD1 as a possible D gene (6 bases). CDR3 size: 13 residues. Germline V gene lookup returns CDR1 MNHEY and CDR2 SMNVEV (reference sequence). Trimming took 11 bases from V and 3 from J, leaving 16 bases between them. CDR3 nucleotides: TGTGCCCGTACCCGGGGGGCCGACTATGGCTACACCTTC. This gives the protein CARTRGADYGYTF.

This clonotype is categorized as medium-sized. The chain uses TRBV6-1 and TRBJ2-7, with 7 bases fitting TRBD2. The CDR3 runs to 12 residues. Germline V gene lookup returns CDR1 MNHNS and CDR2 SASEGT. With V trimmed by 7 bases and J by 1 base, 1 base remained unmatched. The CDR3 bases are TGTGCCAGCACTAGCGGTTCCTACGAGCAGTACTTC. Translated: CASTSGSYEQYF.